This TCR beta chain was obtained from a study of PD-L1 blockade in urothelial cancer. Study-level information: Blood was analyzed 3 weeks (second dose) and 6 weeks after treatment start. T cells were recovered from blood samples at a median of approximately 150,000.

Spiked synthetic TCR analogs estimated absolute template abundance per PCR. Method: immunoSEQ multiplex PCR; TCRdb's copy keeps in-frame clones and lacks some. Among tens of thousands of clones listed, about 90% were seen once. The sample's time point: pretreatment peripheral blood. Patients' urothelial carcinoma was locally advanced or metastatic. Germline V lookup: CDR1 SEHNR, CDR2 FQNEAQ (reference sequence). The CDR3 length is 13 residues. J was trimmed by 4 bases and V by 5 bases; bases with no gene match: 3. This clone was found once. This TCR was sampled from a man aged 55 to 69 with urothelial cancer. The chain has TRBV7-9 and TRBJ2-5; 8 bases are shared with TRBD1. The source was PBMCs, collected around atezolizumab (anti-PD-L1) treatment. CDR3 residues: CASSTTGVETQYF. CDR3 nucleotide sequence: TGTGCCAGCAGCACGACAGGGGTAGAGACCCAGTACTTC.